What follows is one T cell receptor (beta chain) and its context. This sample was included in a study of blood T cell repertoires in COVID-19. Study as a whole: Italy, Spain and the United States were the sources of the convalescent and acute COVID-19 samples.

The CDR3 is made up of 16 amino acids. V was clipped by 1 base and J by 2 bases, with 13 bases between them. Germline V CDR1 and CDR2: LNHDA, SQIVND (reference sequence). Authors' methods: Estimation of nucleated cell counts relied on the amplification of reference gene primers. Assay: immunoSEQ multiplex PCR; the TCRdb copy retains only in-frame clones and omits some. That table is the source of V, J and clone size, and D and trimming were worked out from the DNA. The repertoire holds 110,000 or so clones, 85% seen once, with 10% to 15% in the top ten. The rearrangement uses TRBV19 and TRBJ2-3; D may be TRBD2 (6 bases). The receptor was derived from a human donor in a cohort sampled during active COVID-19. The sequenced sample consisted of peripheral blood. CDR3 loop: CASSIVWGEHTDTQYF. DNA of the CDR3: TGTGCCAGTAGTATAGTTTGGGGGGAACACACAGATACGCAGTATTTT.